These T cell receptor beta chains were read from a single sample in a study of control samples from healthy donors and cancer patients. The table came from immunoSEQ multiplex PCR; TCRdb's copy has only in-frame clones and leaves some out. Here the sample spans a few hundred thousand clones, 90% being singletons. Sequencing was performed on PBMCs. The receptors were sampled from a man in his forties with head and neck cancer. Each CDR3 is given with its conserved first and last residue. The order of the fields is D gene, V gene, CDR3 length, J gene, clone size, CDR3 protein, CDR3 DNA. The D gene is left open where the match is weak. Clone sizes are given selectively: once, few, many, or a class where the clone is expanded.

d_gene: -
v_gene: TRBV6-5
len: 14
j_gene: TRBJ2-5
abundance: -
CDR3aa: CASSYWQSQETQYF
CDR3nt: TGTGCCAGCAGTTACTGGCAGAGTCAAGAGACCCAGTACTTC

d_gene: -
v_gene: TRBV5-8
len: 14
j_gene: TRBJ1-2
abundance: -
CDR3aa: CASSPGDRDYGYTF
CDR3nt: TGTGCCAGCAGCCCCGGGGACCGAGACTATGGCTACACCTTC

d_gene: -
v_gene: TRBV28
len: 15
j_gene: TRBJ2-3
abundance: -
CDR3aa: CASRLLAELTDTQYF
CDR3nt: TGTGCCAGCAGACTCCTAGCAGAACTGACAGATACGCAGTATTTT

d_gene: TRBD1
v_gene: TRBV7-9
len: 14
j_gene: TRBJ1-6
abundance: -
CDR3aa: CASSLGQGGTPLHF
CDR3nt: TGTGCCAGCAGCTTAGGACAGGGGGGAACACCCCTCCACTTT

d_gene: -
v_gene: TRBV19
len: 16
j_gene: TRBJ2-1
abundance: -
CDR3aa: CASSIADINVYNEQFF
CDR3nt: TGTGCCAGTAGTATAGCGGATATAAACGTCTACAATGAGCAGTTCTTC

d_gene: -
v_gene: TRBV6-4
len: 14
j_gene: TRBJ1-6
abundance: -
CDR3aa: CASSDYNVNSPLHF
CDR3nt: TGTGCCAGCAGTGACTACAACGTTAATTCACCCCTCCACTTT

d_gene: -
v_gene: TRBV6-5
len: 13
j_gene: TRBJ1-4
abundance: -
CDR3aa: CAMSGSRGEKLFF
CDR3nt: TGTGCCATGTCAGGGTCCAGAGGTGAAAAACTGTTTTTT

d_gene: -
v_gene: TRBV27
len: 15
j_gene: TRBJ1-3
abundance: -
CDR3aa: CASSLTGSSGNTIYF
CDR3nt: TGTGCCAGCAGTTTAACTGGGTCCTCTGGAAACACCATATATTTT

d_gene: -
v_gene: TRBV19
len: 15
j_gene: TRBJ2-2
abundance: -
CDR3aa: CASSITPPGAGELFF
CDR3nt: TGTGCCAGTAGTATAACGCCCCCCGGGGCCGGGGAGCTGTTTTTT

d_gene: -
v_gene: TRBV18
len: 14
j_gene: TRBJ1-5
abundance: -
CDR3aa: CASSPSQDNQPQHF
CDR3nt: TGTGCCAGCTCACCGTCACAGGACAATCAGCCCCAGCATTTT

d_gene: -
v_gene: TRBV18
len: 14
j_gene: TRBJ1-4
abundance: -
CDR3aa: CASSPNGGYEKLFF
CDR3nt: TGTGCCAGCTCCCCCAACGGGGGATATGAAAAACTGTTTTTT

d_gene: TRBD1
v_gene: TRBV28
len: 15
j_gene: TRBJ2-7
abundance: -
CDR3aa: CASARASQGSYEQYF
CDR3nt: TGTGCCAGCGCAAGAGCATCACAGGGGTCCTACGAGCAGTACTTC

d_gene: -
v_gene: TRBV5-1
len: 13
j_gene: TRBJ2-7
abundance: -
CDR3aa: CASSLGISYEQYF
CDR3nt: TGCGCCAGCAGCCTGGGGATTTCCTACGAGCAGTACTTC

d_gene: -
v_gene: TRBV18
len: 15
j_gene: TRBJ2-2
abundance: -
CDR3aa: CASSPSQTITGELFF
CDR3nt: TGTGCCAGCTCACCATCACAGACAATAACCGGGGAGCTGTTTTTT

d_gene: TRBD1
v_gene: TRBV7-9
len: 14
j_gene: TRBJ1-5
abundance: once
CDR3aa: CASSAGQSNQPQHF
CDR3nt: TGTGCCAGCAGCGCGGGACAGAGCAATCAGCCCCAGCATTTT

d_gene: -
v_gene: TRBV18
len: 15
j_gene: TRBJ1-5
abundance: -
CDR3aa: CASSPNGGAEQPQHF
CDR3nt: TGTGCCAGCTCACCGAATGGGGGGGCAGAGCAGCCCCAGCATTTT

d_gene: -
v_gene: TRBV5-5
len: 15
j_gene: TRBJ1-6
abundance: -
CDR3aa: CASSLNGDLASPLHF
CDR3nt: TGTGCCAGCAGCTTGAATGGAGATCTGGCTTCACCCCTCCACTTT

d_gene: -
v_gene: TRBV6-5
len: 15
j_gene: TRBJ2-7
abundance: -
CDR3aa: CASSFARLGSYEQYF
CDR3nt: TGTGCCAGCAGTTTCGCCCGACTGGGGTCCTACGAGCAGTACTTC

d_gene: -
v_gene: TRBV28
len: 15
j_gene: TRBJ2-3
abundance: -
CDR3aa: CASSPPVGRSDTQYF
CDR3nt: TGTGCCAGCAGTCCCCCCGTTGGGAGGTCAGATACGCAGTATTTT

d_gene: -
v_gene: TRBV19
len: 17
j_gene: TRBJ1-5
abundance: -
CDR3aa: CASSPGRREYSNQPQHF
CDR3nt: TGTGCCAGTAGCCCGGGAAGGAGGGAGTATAGCAATCAGCCCCAGCATTTT

d_gene: TRBD1
v_gene: TRBV19
len: 16
j_gene: TRBJ1-5
abundance: -
CDR3aa: CASSPFRDSSNQPQHF
CDR3nt: TGTGCCAGTAGTCCTTTCCGGGACAGTAGCAATCAGCCCCAGCATTTT

d_gene: -
v_gene: TRBV6-1
len: 17
j_gene: TRBJ1-1
abundance: -
CDR3aa: CASSEAFRGALNTEAFF
CDR3nt: TGTGCCAGCAGTGAAGCCTTTAGAGGGGCCCTGAACACTGAAGCTTTCTTT

d_gene: -
v_gene: TRBV5-4
len: 11
j_gene: TRBJ2-7
abundance: -
CDR3aa: CASSASAEQYF
CDR3nt: TGTGCCAGCAGTGCCTCTGCCGAGCAGTACTTC

d_gene: -
v_gene: TRBV3-1/TRBV3-2
len: 13
j_gene: TRBJ1-5
abundance: -
CDR3aa: CASSQESGQPQHF
CDR3nt: TGTGCCAGCAGCCAAGAAAGTGGTCAGCCCCAGCATTTT

d_gene: TRBD2
v_gene: TRBV29-1
len: 13
j_gene: TRBJ2-7
abundance: -
CDR3aa: CSVRTSGLGEQYF
CDR3nt: TGCAGCGTCCGGACTAGCGGGCTTGGCGAGCAGTACTTC

d_gene: TRBD1
v_gene: TRBV3-1/TRBV3-2
len: 16
j_gene: TRBJ1-4
abundance: -
CDR3aa: CASSQGGQGKGEKLFF
CDR3nt: TGTGCCAGCAGCCAGGGGGGACAGGGCAAGGGTGAAAAACTGTTTTTT

d_gene: TRBD2
v_gene: TRBV5-4
len: 15
j_gene: TRBJ2-1
abundance: -
CDR3aa: CASSPPSGFYNEQFF
CDR3nt: TGTGCCAGCAGCCCCCCTAGCGGCTTCTACAATGAGCAGTTCTTC

d_gene: TRBD2
v_gene: TRBV14
len: 16
j_gene: TRBJ2-7
abundance: once
CDR3aa: CASSRTAGDKPYEQYF
CDR3nt: TGTGCCAGCAGCCGGACAGCGGGAGATAAGCCCTACGAGCAGTACTTC

d_gene: -
v_gene: TRBV5-4
len: 17
j_gene: TRBJ1-2
abundance: -
CDR3aa: CASSLDLSQSANYGYTF
CDR3nt: TGTGCCAGCAGCTTGGATCTTTCGCAGTCTGCTAACTATGGCTACACCTTC

d_gene: -
v_gene: TRBV7-9
len: 15
j_gene: TRBJ1-5
abundance: -
CDR3aa: CASSPETGRSQPQHF
CDR3nt: TGTGCCAGCAGCCCAGAGACAGGACGGAGCCAGCCCCAGCATTTT

d_gene: -
v_gene: TRBV12-3/TRBV12-4
len: 13
j_gene: TRBJ1-4
abundance: -
CDR3aa: CASSLWTNEKLFF
CDR3nt: TGTGCCAGCAGTTTGTGGACTAATGAAAAACTGTTTTTT

d_gene: -
v_gene: TRBV27
len: 15
j_gene: TRBJ2-1
abundance: -
CDR3aa: CASSFQPTGKTEQFF
CDR3nt: TGTGCCAGCAGTTTCCAGCCAACCGGGAAAACAGAGCAGTTCTTC

d_gene: -
v_gene: TRBV6-2/TRBV6-3
len: 17
j_gene: TRBJ2-2
abundance: -
CDR3aa: CASSYTEGGGSTGELFF
CDR3nt: TGTGCCAGCAGTTATACAGAGGGGGGCGGAAGCACCGGGGAGCTGTTTTTT

d_gene: -
v_gene: TRBV24-1
len: 13
j_gene: TRBJ2-1
abundance: -
CDR3aa: CATSGVSYNEQFF
CDR3nt: TGTGCCACCAGTGGGGTCAGTTACAATGAGCAGTTCTTC

d_gene: -
v_gene: TRBV29-1
len: 12
j_gene: TRBJ2-3
abundance: -
CDR3aa: CSVDSQRDTQYF
CDR3nt: TGCAGCGTTGACAGTCAACGAGATACGCAGTATTTT

d_gene: -
v_gene: TRBV7-2
len: 15
j_gene: TRBJ1-6
abundance: -
CDR3aa: CASSQGAGDNSPLHF
CDR3nt: TGTGCCAGCAGCCAAGGGGCAGGAGATAATTCACCCCTCCACTTT

d_gene: TRBD1
v_gene: TRBV7-9
len: 14
j_gene: TRBJ2-4
abundance: -
CDR3aa: CASSTRQGANIQYF
CDR3nt: TGTGCCAGCAGCACGCGACAGGGGGCGAACATTCAGTACTTC

d_gene: -
v_gene: TRBV7-3
len: 14
j_gene: TRBJ2-1
abundance: -
CDR3aa: CASSLGLAINEQFF
CDR3nt: TGTGCCAGCAGCTTAGGGCTAGCGATAAATGAGCAGTTCTTC

d_gene: TRBD1
v_gene: TRBV28
len: 15
j_gene: TRBJ1-5
abundance: -
CDR3aa: CASSSLDRGNQPQHF
CDR3nt: TGTGCCAGCAGTTCCCTAGACAGGGGCAATCAGCCCCAGCATTTT